The next 3 T cell receptor beta chains were all read from a single sample in a study of cytomegalovirus exposure and HLA in healthy donors. Assay: immunoSEQ multiplex PCR; the TCRdb copy retains only in-frame clones and omits some. The profile shows more than 250,000 clones, 86% of them singletons. Sequenced: PBMCs. These receptors originate from a woman younger than 30 in good health and CMV-seronegative.

This rearrangement joins TRBV4-3 to TRBJ2-1, with a tentative D call TRBD2 (5 bases). Trimming removed 4 bases at V and 6 bases at J, with 19 bases between. The CDR3 spans 16 residues. Looked up from germline, CDR1 is LGHNA and CDR2 is YSLEER. CDR3 sequence reads: CASSPELVSELNEQFF. The CDR3 DNA sequence: TGCGCCAGCAGCCCCGAACTAGTTAGCGAACTCAATGAGCAGTTCTTC.

The chain employs TRBV27 and TRBJ1-5, with a weak D call TRBD1 (5 bases). The CDR3 has 16 amino acids. Trimming took 2 bases from V and 5 from J, leaving 16 bases between them. The germline gives CDR1 MNHEY, CDR2 SMNVEV (reference sequence). For the CDR3, the DNA is TGTGCCAGCAGTTTAGGGGACTGGGAGGTGGATCAGCCCCAGCATTTT. Its protein is CASSLGDWEVDQPQHF.

This clone came up once. The rearrangement joins TRBV28 to TRBJ2-7; weak D call: TRBD2 (6 bases). V was shortened by 6 bases and J by 9 bases, with 12 bases between the two germline ends. CDR3 length: 11 residues. Germline values: CDR1 MDHEN, CDR2 SYDVKM. The CDR3 here is CASSWTTGQYF. DNA for the CDR3: TGTGCCAGCAGCTGGACTACTGGGCAGTACTTC.